The present T cell receptor (beta chain) was sequenced within a study of blood T cell repertoires in COVID-19. CDR1 and CDR2 from the germline V gene are ENHRY and SYGVKD. This CDR3 has 16 residues. V gave up 3 bases and J gave up 1 base, with 15 bases separating them. The method was immunoSEQ multiplex PCR; TCRdb's version includes in-frame clones alone and lacks a portion of them. The sample holds 180,000 or so clones, around 87% seen once. Sequenced material: peripheral blood. The chain is built from TRBV10-3 and TRBJ2-5; possibly TRBD2 for D (5 bases). This receptor was taken from a man aged 18 to 29 with acute or convalescent COVID-19. The CDR3 sequence: CAISEEGRQFQETQYF. The CDR3 DNA reads TGTGCCATCAGTGAAGAGGGCCGGCAATTCCAAGAGACCCAGTACTTC.